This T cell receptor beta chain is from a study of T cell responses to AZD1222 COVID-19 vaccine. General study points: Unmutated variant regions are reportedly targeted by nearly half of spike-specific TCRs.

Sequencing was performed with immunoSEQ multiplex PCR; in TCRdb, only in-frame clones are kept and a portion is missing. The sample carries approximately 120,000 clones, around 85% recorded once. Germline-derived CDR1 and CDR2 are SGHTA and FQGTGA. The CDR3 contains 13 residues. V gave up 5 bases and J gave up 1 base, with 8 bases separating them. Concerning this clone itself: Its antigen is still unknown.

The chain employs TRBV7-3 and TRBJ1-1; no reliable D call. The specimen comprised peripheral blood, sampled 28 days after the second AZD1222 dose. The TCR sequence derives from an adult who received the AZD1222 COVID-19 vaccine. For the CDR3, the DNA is TGTGCCAGCAGCACCAGGACGAACACTGAAGCTTTCTTT. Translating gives CASSTRTNTEAFF.